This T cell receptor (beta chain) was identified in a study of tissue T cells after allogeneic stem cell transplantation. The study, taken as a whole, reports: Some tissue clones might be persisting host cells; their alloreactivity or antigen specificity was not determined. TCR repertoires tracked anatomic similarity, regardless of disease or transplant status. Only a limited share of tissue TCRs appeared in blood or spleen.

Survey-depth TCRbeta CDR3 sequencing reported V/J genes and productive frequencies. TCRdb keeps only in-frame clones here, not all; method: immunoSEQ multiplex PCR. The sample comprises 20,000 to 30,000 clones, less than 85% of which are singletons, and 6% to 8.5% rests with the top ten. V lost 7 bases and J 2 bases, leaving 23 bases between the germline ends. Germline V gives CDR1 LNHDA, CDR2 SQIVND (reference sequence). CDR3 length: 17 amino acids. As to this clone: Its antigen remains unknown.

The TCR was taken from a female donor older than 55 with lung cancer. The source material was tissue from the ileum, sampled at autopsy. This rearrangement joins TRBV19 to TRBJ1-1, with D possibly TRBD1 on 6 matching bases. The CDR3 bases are TGTGCCAGTACTTTGAGGGGGGGCGTTGGATTCAACACTGAAGCTTTCTTT. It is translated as CASTLRGGVGFNTEAFF.